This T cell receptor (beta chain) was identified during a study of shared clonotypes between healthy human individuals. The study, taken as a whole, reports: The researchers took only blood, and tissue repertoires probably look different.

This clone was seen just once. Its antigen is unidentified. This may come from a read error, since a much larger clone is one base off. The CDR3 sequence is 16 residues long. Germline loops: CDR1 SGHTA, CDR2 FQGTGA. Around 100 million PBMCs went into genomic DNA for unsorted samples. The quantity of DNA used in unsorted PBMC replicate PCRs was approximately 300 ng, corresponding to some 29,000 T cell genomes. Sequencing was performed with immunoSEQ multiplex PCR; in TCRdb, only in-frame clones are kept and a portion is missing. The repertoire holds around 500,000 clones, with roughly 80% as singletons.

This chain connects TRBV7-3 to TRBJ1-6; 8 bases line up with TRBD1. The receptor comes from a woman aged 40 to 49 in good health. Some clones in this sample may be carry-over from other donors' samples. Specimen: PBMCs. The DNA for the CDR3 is TGTGCCAGCAGCTTAAACGGACAGGGAACAGATTCACCCCCCCACTTT. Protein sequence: CASSLNGQGTDSPPHF.